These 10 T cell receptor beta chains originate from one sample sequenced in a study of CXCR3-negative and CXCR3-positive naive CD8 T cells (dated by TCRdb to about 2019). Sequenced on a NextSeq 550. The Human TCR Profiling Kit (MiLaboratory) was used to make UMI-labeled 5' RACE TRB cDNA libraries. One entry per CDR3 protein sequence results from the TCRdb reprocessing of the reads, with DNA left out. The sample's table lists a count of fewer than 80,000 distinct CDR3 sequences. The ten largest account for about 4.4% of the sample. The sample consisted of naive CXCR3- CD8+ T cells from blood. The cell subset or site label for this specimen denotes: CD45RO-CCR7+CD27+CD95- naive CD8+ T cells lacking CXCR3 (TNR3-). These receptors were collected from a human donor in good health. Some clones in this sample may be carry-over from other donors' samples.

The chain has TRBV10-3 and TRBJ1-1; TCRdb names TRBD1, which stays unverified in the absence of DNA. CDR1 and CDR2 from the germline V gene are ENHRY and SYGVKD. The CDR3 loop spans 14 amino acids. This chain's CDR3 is CAISRAGSSTEAFF.

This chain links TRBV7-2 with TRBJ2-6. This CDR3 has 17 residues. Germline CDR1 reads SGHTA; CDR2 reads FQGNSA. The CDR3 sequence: CASSLGTSFSGANVLTF.

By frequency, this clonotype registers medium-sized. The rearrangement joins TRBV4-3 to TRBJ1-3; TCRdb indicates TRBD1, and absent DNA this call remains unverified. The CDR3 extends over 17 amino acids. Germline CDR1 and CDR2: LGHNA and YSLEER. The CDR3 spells CASSQDHPRVGGNTIYF.

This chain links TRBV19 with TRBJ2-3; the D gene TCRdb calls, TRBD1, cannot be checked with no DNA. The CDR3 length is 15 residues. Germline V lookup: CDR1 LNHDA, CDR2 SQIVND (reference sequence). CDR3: CASSTGVGGADTQYF.

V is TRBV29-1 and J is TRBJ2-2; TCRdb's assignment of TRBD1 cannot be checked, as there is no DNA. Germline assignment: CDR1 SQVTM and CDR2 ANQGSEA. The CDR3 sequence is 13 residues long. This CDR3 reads CSVGQGEAGELFF.

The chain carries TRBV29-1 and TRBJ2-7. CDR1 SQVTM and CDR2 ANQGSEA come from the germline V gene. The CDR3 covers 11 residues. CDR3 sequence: CSVQGPYEQYF.

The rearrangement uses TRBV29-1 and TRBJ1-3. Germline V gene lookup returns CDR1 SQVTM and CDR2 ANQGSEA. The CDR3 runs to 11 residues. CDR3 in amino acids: CSVEDRNTIYF.

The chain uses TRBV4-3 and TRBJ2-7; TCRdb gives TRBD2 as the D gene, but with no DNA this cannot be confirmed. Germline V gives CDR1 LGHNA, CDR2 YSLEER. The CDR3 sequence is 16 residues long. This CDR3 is CASSQDYGREKDEQYF.

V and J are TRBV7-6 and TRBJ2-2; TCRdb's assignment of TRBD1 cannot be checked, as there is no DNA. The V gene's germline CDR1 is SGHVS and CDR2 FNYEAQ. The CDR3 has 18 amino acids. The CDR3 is CASSLELGQEMNTGELFF.

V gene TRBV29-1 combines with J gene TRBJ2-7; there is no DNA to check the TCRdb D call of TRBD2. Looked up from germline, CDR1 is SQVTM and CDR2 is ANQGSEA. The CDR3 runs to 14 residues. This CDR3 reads CSVEVSGISYEQYF.